This T cell receptor (beta chain) was sequenced during a study of blood T cell repertoires in COVID-19. Study-wide background: Acute and convalescent COVID-19 samples came from the United States, Italy and Spain.

In the study's own analysis: Reference gene primer amplification yielded estimated nucleated cell counts. Sequencing was performed with immunoSEQ multiplex PCR; in TCRdb, only in-frame clones are kept and a portion is missing. V, J and clone size are those of that table, while D and trimming were read from the DNA. The sample records around 250,000 clones, approximately 78% being singletons. This CDR3 region has 13 residues. Per germline, CDR1 SGHTA and CDR2 FQGTGA. The junction had 2 bases not matched to a gene; V was cut back by 7 bases and J by 1 base. A COVID-19 case was met by exposed participants within 2 weeks before study entry.

The source of this sequence is a man aged 40-55 years who had been exposed to COVID-19. The rearrangement joins TRBV7-3 to TRBJ1-1, with 8 bases fitting TRBD1. The sequencing input was PBMCs or T cells enriched from blood (not recorded which). The CDR3 loop is CASKTGANTEAFF. Written as DNA, the CDR3 is TGTGCCAGCAAGACAGGGGCGAACACTGAAGCTTTCTTT.